Listed below are T cell receptor beta chains from one sample, sequenced in a study of CD8 T cells in Susac syndrome. TCRdb independently ran MiXCR on the immunoSEQ multiplex PCR reads; one entry per CDR3 protein. The sample carries 100,000 to 150,000 distinct CDR3 sequences, approximately 93% recorded once. Sample: CD8+ T cells from PBMCs. These TCRs come from a human donor with multiple sclerosis. CDR3s include the opening cysteine and the closing phenylalanine or tryptophan. Fields, in order: V gene, J gene, D gene, CDR3 protein. The D gene is left open where the match is weak.

V gene: TRBV9
J gene: TRBJ2-1
D gene: NA
CDR3 protein: CASSRGLSEQFF

V gene: TRBV24-1
J gene: TRBJ2-3
D gene: NA
CDR3 protein: CATSDWDGGRTDTQYF

V gene: TRBV7-9
J gene: TRBJ2-7
D gene: TRBD1
CDR3 protein: CASSSRDRRYYEQYF

V gene: TRBV30
J gene: TRBJ1-5
D gene: TRBD1
CDR3 protein: CAWTKSGTGPNQPQHF

V gene: TRBV10-3
J gene: TRBJ2-2
D gene: NA
CDR3 protein: CAISDRDTGELFF

V gene: TRBV28
J gene: TRBJ2-7
D gene: TRBD1
CDR3 protein: CASVGLDRASYEQYF

V gene: TRBV4-1
J gene: TRBJ2-7
D gene: TRBD1
CDR3 protein: CASSPRDSSYGQYF

V gene: TRBV25-1
J gene: TRBJ1-3
D gene: NA
CDR3 protein: CASSELREVNTIYF

V gene: TRBV25-1
J gene: TRBJ2-5
D gene: TRBD2
CDR3 protein: CASSEVTSGRRETQYF

V gene: TRBV12-3/TRBV12-4
J gene: TRBJ1-1
D gene: NA
CDR3 protein: CASSLAFRAEAFF

V gene: TRBV27
J gene: TRBJ2-7
D gene: NA
CDR3 protein: CASSFAARAEQYF

V gene: TRBV20-1
J gene: TRBJ2-7
D gene: NA
CDR3 protein: CSARSGTHHYEQYF

V gene: TRBV19
J gene: TRBJ2-5
D gene: TRBD2
CDR3 protein: CASSSPGGRTYQETQYF

V gene: TRBV9
J gene: TRBJ2-2
D gene: TRBD1
CDR3 protein: CASSFRDRWGGELFF

V gene: TRBV28
J gene: TRBJ1-2
D gene: NA
CDR3 protein: CASSLGRDGYTF

V gene: TRBV19
J gene: TRBJ1-1
D gene: TRBD1
CDR3 protein: CASSITGGDTEAFF

V gene: TRBV24-1
J gene: TRBJ1-2
D gene: TRBD1
CDR3 protein: CATSEDRADGYTF

V gene: TRBV7-8
J gene: TRBJ2-3
D gene: NA
CDR3 protein: CASSLGGGGDTQYF

V gene: TRBV7-2
J gene: TRBJ2-5
D gene: TRBD2
CDR3 protein: CASRGGLAGGWTQYF

V gene: TRBV29-1
J gene: TRBJ2-1
D gene: NA
CDR3 protein: CSAKSKGDVIF

V gene: TRBV7-9
J gene: TRBJ1-1
D gene: NA
CDR3 protein: CASNLGSTEAFF

V gene: TRBV5-1
J gene: TRBJ2-4
D gene: TRBD1
CDR3 protein: CASSPDRGNSLAKNIQYF

V gene: TRBV3-1
J gene: TRBJ1-6
D gene: NA
CDR3 protein: CASSQAAYNSPLHF

V gene: TRBV7-2
J gene: TRBJ1-5
D gene: TRBD1
CDR3 protein: CASRKGASQPQHF

V gene: TRBV27
J gene: TRBJ1-1
D gene: NA
CDR3 protein: CASRQWVLTEAFF

V gene: TRBV29-1
J gene: TRBJ2-1
D gene: NA
CDR3 protein: CSVEDPRSPGPSYNEQFF

V gene: TRBV27
J gene: TRBJ2-7
D gene: TRBD1
CDR3 protein: CASSYRGFSYEQYF

V gene: TRBV2
J gene: TRBJ2-1
D gene: NA
CDR3 protein: CASSGSVDNEQFF

V gene: TRBV20-1
J gene: TRBJ2-5
D gene: NA
CDR3 protein: CSAVSMTGQETQYF

V gene: TRBV6-1
J gene: TRBJ1-2
D gene: TRBD1
CDR3 protein: CASSRQGAGGYTF

V gene: TRBV6-5
J gene: TRBJ2-1
D gene: NA
CDR3 protein: CASSYSWNWERTYNEQFF

V gene: TRBV27
J gene: TRBJ2-5
D gene: NA
CDR3 protein: CASSPEAVPQETQYF

V gene: TRBV29-1
J gene: TRBJ1-1
D gene: NA
CDR3 protein: CSVDSGRIAFF

V gene: TRBV15
J gene: TRBJ2-5
D gene: NA
CDR3 protein: CATSREFRGRETQYF

V gene: TRBV7-9
J gene: TRBJ2-7
D gene: NA
CDR3 protein: CASSSRGGPYPYEQYF

V gene: TRBV6-1
J gene: TRBJ1-4
D gene: NA
CDR3 protein: CASSPKVVNNEKLFF

V gene: TRBV16
J gene: TRBJ1-6
D gene: NA
CDR3 protein: CASSQGIGPELSLHF

V gene: TRBV9
J gene: TRBJ2-2
D gene: NA
CDR3 protein: CASSVSGVGTGELFF

V gene: TRBV12-5
J gene: TRBJ2-3
D gene: NA
CDR3 protein: CASGSDFETSSTDTQYF

V gene: TRBV5-6
J gene: TRBJ2-1
D gene: NA
CDR3 protein: CASSWESRKYNEQFF

V gene: TRBV5-3
J gene: TRBJ2-4
D gene: NA
CDR3 protein: CARRVLSWVAKNIQYF

V gene: TRBV29-1
J gene: TRBJ1-2
D gene: TRBD1
CDR3 protein: CSVAGTESSNYGYTF

V gene: TRBV11-2
J gene: TRBJ2-7
D gene: NA
CDR3 protein: CASSSRRDLSYEQYF

V gene: TRBV7-3
J gene: TRBJ1-2
D gene: TRBD1
CDR3 protein: CASSAGGGYGYTF

V gene: TRBV11-2
J gene: TRBJ1-1
D gene: TRBD1
CDR3 protein: CASSSGRGIEAFF

V gene: TRBV29-1
J gene: TRBJ1-1
D gene: NA
CDR3 protein: CSVLRESIRNTEAFF

V gene: TRBV9
J gene: TRBJ2-2
D gene: TRBD1
CDR3 protein: CASSAGQGAQTGELFF

V gene: TRBV9
J gene: TRBJ2-3
D gene: NA
CDR3 protein: CASSVVGWRTTDTQYF

V gene: TRBV24-1
J gene: TRBJ1-5
D gene: NA
CDR3 protein: CATSEPGSGQPQHF

V gene: TRBV29-1
J gene: TRBJ1-3
D gene: TRBD1
CDR3 protein: CSVAGQVSGNTIYF

V gene: TRBV7-9
J gene: TRBJ2-4
D gene: NA
CDR3 protein: CASSSPGLAKNIQYF

V gene: TRBV3-1
J gene: TRBJ2-5
D gene: NA
CDR3 protein: CASSQERIVQETQYF

V gene: TRBV7-3
J gene: TRBJ1-1
D gene: TRBD1
CDR3 protein: CASSLFGHRGLLTEAFF

V gene: TRBV2
J gene: TRBJ2-3
D gene: TRBD2
CDR3 protein: CATPSGRGGRDTQYF